This T cell receptor beta chain was identified in a study of T cell responses to AZD1222 COVID-19 vaccine. Libraries were prepared by immunoSEQ multiplex PCR; TCRdb keeps only in-frame clonotypes and omits some of them. The sample lists 140,000 or so clones; 91% were seen once. The V gene end was trimmed by 9 bases and the J gene end by 0 bases; junction bases not matched to a gene: 11. The CDR3 spans 17 residues. Germline-derived CDR1 and CDR2 are LNHDA and SQIVND (reference sequence). The TCR comes from an adult who received the MenACWY meningococcal vaccine as a control. The starting material was peripheral blood, obtained 28 days after the second dose of the MenACWY control vaccine. The chain combines TRBV19 with TRBJ2-6; 7 bases align to TRBD1. The CDR3 is CASAAETGYSGANVLTF. The CDR3 bases are TGTGCCAGCGCCGCCGAGACAGGGTACTCTGGGGCCAACGTCCTGACTTTC.